The 3 T cell receptor beta chains below were found in one sample sequenced in a study of blood T cells in healthy people across ages. A sample-barcoded 5' primer and a J-beta primer mix were used in a second PCR of roughly 6 to 11 cycles. TCRdb reprocessed the 5' RACE reads via MiXCR and lists one record per CDR3 protein. This table holds fewer than 2,000,000 distinct CDR3 sequences, about 35% found once. Sequencing input: blood. Receptor source: a woman aged 25 to 39 in good health.

This clonotype was detected only a few times. The chain recombines TRBV4-1 with TRBJ2-7; D assignment may be TRBD1 or TRBD2 (5 bases each). The CDR3 spans 15 residues. The germline CDR1 and CDR2 sequences are MGHRA and YSYEKL. Trimming stripped 2 bases from V and 3 bases from J, with 14 bases between. CDR3 coding DNA: TGCGCCAGCAGCCAAAACCACCGGGACCGCTACGAGCAGTACTTC. Residues: CASSQNHRDRYEQYF.

This clonotype was detected only a few times. This chain uses TRBV7-9 with TRBJ1-2; D not certain. V lost 5 bases and J 0 bases, leaving 13 bases between the germline ends. The CDR3 spans 15 residues. From germline, CDR1 is SEHNR and CDR2 FQNEAQ (reference sequence). The CDR3 coding sequence is TGTGCCAGCAGCCGACCAGTTAATACTAACTATGGCTACACCTTC. This translates into CASSRPVNTNYGYTF.

Details on this clonotype: Mismatch with germline at one junction end may stem from a read error. CDR3 residues: CASSVSGAGDERFF. In DNA form, the CDR3 reads TGTGCCAGCAGCGTAAGCGGGGCTGGGGATGAGCGGTTCTTC. This rearrangement joins TRBV7-8 to TRBJ2-1; TRBD2 matches 7 bases. This CDR3 is 14 amino acids long. Germline CDR1 reads SGHVS; CDR2 reads FQNEAQ. Supplemented by reference TRBV7-8 and TRBJ2-1, the full variable domain reads GAGVSQSPRYKVAKRGQDVALRCDPISGHVSLFWYQQALGQGPEFLTYFQNEAQLDKSGLPSDRFFAERPEGSVSTLKIQRTQQEDSAVYLCASSVSGAGDERFFGPGTRLTVL.